This T cell receptor beta chain was identified during a study of shared clonotypes between healthy human individuals. Study as a whole: Each donor's CD8 memory used one plate, CD8 naive two, each CD4 subset three. Study conclusions and caveats: Naive subsets, compared against memory subsets, generally had larger estimated richness values. Blood alone was sampled, and tissue repertoires likely differ.

TCRdb's table, derived via immunoSEQ multiplex PCR, lists solely in-frame clones and lacks some. The table shows a few million clones, with over 90% occurring only once. The CDR3 covers 13 residues. Germline V gene sequence: CDR1 MNHNY, CDR2 SVGAGI (reference sequence). The V gene lost 2 bases and the J gene lost 4 bases, with 6 bases spanning the gap. This clone showed up just once. Its target is unknown. The sequence came from a man younger than 30 in good health. Some clones in this sample may be carry-over from other donors' samples. V gene TRBV6-6 combines with J gene TRBJ1-3; no clear D. Material for sequencing was naive CD4+ T cells from PBMCs. Subset defined: CD45RA+ positively selected. The CDR3: CASSYPGGNTIYF. In DNA form, the CDR3 reads TGTGCCAGCAGTTACCCCGGAGGAAACACCATATATTTT.